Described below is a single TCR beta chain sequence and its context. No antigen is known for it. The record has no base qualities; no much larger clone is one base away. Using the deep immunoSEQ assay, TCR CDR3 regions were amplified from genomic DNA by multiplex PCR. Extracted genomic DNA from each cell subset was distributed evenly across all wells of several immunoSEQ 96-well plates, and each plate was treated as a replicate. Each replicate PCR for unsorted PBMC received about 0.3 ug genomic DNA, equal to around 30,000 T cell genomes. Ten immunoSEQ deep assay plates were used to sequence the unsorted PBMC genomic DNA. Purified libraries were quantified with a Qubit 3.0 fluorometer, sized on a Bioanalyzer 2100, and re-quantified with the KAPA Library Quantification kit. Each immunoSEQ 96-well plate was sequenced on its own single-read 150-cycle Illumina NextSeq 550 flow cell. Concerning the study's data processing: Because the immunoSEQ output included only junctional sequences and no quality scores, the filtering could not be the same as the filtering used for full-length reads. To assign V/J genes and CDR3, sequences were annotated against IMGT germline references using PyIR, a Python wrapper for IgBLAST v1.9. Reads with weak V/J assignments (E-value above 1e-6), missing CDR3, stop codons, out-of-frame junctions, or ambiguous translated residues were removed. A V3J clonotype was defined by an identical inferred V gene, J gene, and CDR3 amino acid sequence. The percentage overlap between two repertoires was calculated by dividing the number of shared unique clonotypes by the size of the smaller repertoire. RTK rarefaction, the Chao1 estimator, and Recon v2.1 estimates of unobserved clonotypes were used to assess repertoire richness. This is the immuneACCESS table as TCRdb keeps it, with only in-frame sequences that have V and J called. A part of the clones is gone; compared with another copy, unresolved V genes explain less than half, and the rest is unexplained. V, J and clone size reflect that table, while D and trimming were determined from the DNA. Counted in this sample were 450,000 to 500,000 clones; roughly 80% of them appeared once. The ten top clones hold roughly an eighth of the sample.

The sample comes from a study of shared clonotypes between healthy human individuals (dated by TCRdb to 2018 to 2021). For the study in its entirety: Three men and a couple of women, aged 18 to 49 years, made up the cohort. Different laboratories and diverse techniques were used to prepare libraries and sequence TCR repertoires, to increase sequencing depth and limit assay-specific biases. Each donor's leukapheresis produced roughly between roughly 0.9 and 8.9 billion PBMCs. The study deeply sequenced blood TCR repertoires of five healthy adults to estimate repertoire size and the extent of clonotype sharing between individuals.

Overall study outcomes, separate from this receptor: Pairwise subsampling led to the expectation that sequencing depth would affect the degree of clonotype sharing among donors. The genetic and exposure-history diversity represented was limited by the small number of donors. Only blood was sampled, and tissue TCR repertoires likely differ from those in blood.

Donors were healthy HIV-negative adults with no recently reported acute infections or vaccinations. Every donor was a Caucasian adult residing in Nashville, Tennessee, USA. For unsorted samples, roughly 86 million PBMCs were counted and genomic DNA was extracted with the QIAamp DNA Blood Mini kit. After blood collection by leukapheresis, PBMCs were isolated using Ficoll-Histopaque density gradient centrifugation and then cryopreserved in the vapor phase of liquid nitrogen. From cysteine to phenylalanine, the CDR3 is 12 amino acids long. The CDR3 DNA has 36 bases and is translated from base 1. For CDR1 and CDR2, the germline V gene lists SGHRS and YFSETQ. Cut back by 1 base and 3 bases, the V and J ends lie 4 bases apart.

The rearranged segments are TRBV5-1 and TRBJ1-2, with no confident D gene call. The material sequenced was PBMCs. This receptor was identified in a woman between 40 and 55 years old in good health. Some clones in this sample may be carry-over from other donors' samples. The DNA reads TGCGCCAGCAGCTTGTACGACTATGGCTACACCTTC. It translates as CASSLYDYGYTF.